This T cell receptor (beta chain) was found in a study of patients and donors after allogeneic stem cell transplantation. This clonotype was detected once. Trimming took off 1 base at V and 2 bases at J, with 9 bases between the two ends. Germline CDR1 and CDR2: LNHNV and YYDKDF (reference sequence). The CDR3 is made up of 15 amino acids. TCRdb re-called the RT-PCR reads with MiXCR, one entry per CDR3 protein. The data show around 200,000 distinct CDR3 sequences, roughly two fifths seen once. This sequence originates from a human donor who was either an allogeneic HSCT recipient or a stem cell or donor lymphocyte infusion donor (not recorded which). It is not recorded whose cells these are; they may come from a transplant donor. Sequenced input: blood, either unsorted or a sorted T cell fraction (not recorded which). The chain carries TRBV15 and TRBJ1-5, with D unclear. The CDR3 sequence: CATSRVTWGNQPQHF. The DNA of the CDR3 is TGTGCCACCAGCAGAGTCACTTGGGGCAATCAGCCCCAGCATTTT.